This T cell receptor beta chain derives from a study of T cells in localized non-small cell lung cancer. With regard to this clone: Antigen specificity is unknown.

Study observations and caveats: Among the top 100 tumor clones, a median roughly 57 appeared in adjacent lung. Sequence data derive from only one tumor region, so heterogeneity remains possible.

Data came from immunoSEQ multiplex PCR; TCRdb stores just in-frame clones and leaves some out. The sample lists about 37,000 clones, under 95% occurring once. V was pared by 3 bases and J by 3 bases, with 12 bases between. Germline V lookup: CDR1 SQVTM, CDR2 ANQGSEA. This CDR3 is built from 13 residues. The source material was peripheral blood mononuclear cells, sampled before any cancer treatment. The TCR was taken from a female donor aged 60 or older with stage II lung adenocarcinoma. V usage is TRBV29-1 and J usage is TRBJ2-7; D ambiguous. The DNA of the CDR3 is TGCAGCGTTGAGAGTTTTAGCCGCTACGAGCAGTACTTC. Translation: CSVESFSRYEQYF.